The 27 T cell receptor beta chains presented below share a single source sample, sequenced in a study of T cell repertoires in cytomegalovirus infection. Which antigens these TCRs recognize remains unknown. TCRdb ran MiXCR on the reads and lists one entry per CDR3 protein. The table shows some 900,000 distinct CDR3 sequences, with around a third occurring only once. The sequencing here drew on cultured CD8+ T cells from PBMCs, taken from culture after CMV antigen stimulation. These receptors were collected from a human donor in good health (CMV status not recorded). Some clones in this sample may be carry-over from other donors' samples.

The chain couples TRBV6-1 to TRBJ2-1; D call uncertain. V lost 5 bases and J 2 bases, leaving 13 bases between the germline ends. CDR1 is MNHNS and CDR2 is SASEGT in the germline V gene. The CDR3 extends over 15 amino acids. The CDR3 protein is CASSYGMNTYNEQFF. As DNA, the CDR3 is TGTGCCAGCAGTTACGGTATGAACACCTACAATGAGCAGTTCTTC.

The chain combines TRBV27 with TRBJ1-5; D is undetermined. The CDR3 consists of 14 residues. Trimming stripped 6 bases from V and 3 bases from J, with 12 bases between. Per the germline V gene, CDR1 is MNHEY and CDR2 is SMNVEV (reference sequence). The CDR3 sequence is CASSSDVFNQPQHF. The CDR3 bases are TGTGCCAGCAGCTCAGACGTATTCAATCAGCCCCAGCATTTT.

This clonotype has only one observation. A read error is possible here, since a much larger clone lies one base away. This chain joins TRBV23-1 and TRBJ1-6, with a tentative D call TRBD1 (5 bases). TRBV23-1 is given ORF status, its function remaining uncertain. The CDR3 extends over 17 amino acids. CDR3 residues: CANSLGGSPSHNSPLHF. In DNA, the CDR3 is TGCGCCAACAGTTTGGGGGGGAGCCCATCCCATAATTCACCCCTCCACTTT.

This clonotype has just a few counts. The rearrangement joins TRBV6-5 to TRBJ2-5; D unresolved. CDR1 is MNHEY and CDR2 is SVGAGI in the germline V gene. The CDR3 extends over 13 amino acids. Trimming removed 5 bases from V and 0 bases from J, with 7 bases in between. The DNA of the CDR3 is TGTGCCAGCAGTGTAACTAACCAAGAGACCCAGTACTTC. It translates to CASSVTNQETQYF.

In DNA form, the CDR3 reads TGCAGTGCTAGAGACCGGACTAGCGAGTACGAGCAGTACTTC. Translated, it gives CSARDRTSEYEQYF. V gene TRBV20-1 combines with J gene TRBJ2-7; TRBD2 matches 9 bases. V trimming: 0 bases; J trimming: 4 bases; junction bases outside the gene matches: 4. The germline CDR1 and CDR2 sequences are DFQATT and SNEGSKA (reference sequence). The CDR3 covers 14 residues.

The table lists this clonotype with many counts. The gene calls are TRBV7-2 and TRBJ2-3; 8 positions agree with TRBD2. Trimming took 0 bases from V and 3 from J; bases not matched to a gene: 8. Germline V gene sequence: CDR1 SGHTA, CDR2 FQGNSA. The CDR3 has 17 residues. The DNA for the CDR3 is TGTGCCAGCAGCTTAGCTGCGCGGGGGGCACGGACAGATACGCAGTATTTT. This encodes CASSLAARGARTDTQYF.

The table lists this clonotype with a few counts. This chain joins TRBV27 and TRBJ2-2; 12 bases map to TRBD2. In germline, CDR1 is MNHEY, CDR2 SMNVEV (reference sequence). J was trimmed by 3 bases and V by 5 bases; bases with no gene match: 4. This CDR3 is 16 amino acids long. CDR3 sequence (DNA): TGTGCCAGCAGTCTACTAGCGGGGGGTCACACCGGGGAGCTGTTTTTT. This sequence encodes CASSLLAGGHTGELFF.

The chain carries TRBV6-2 or TRBV6-3 and TRBJ2-7, with 8 bases identical to TRBD2. With 4 bases clipped from V and 3 bases from J, the junction kept 8 bases outside the gene matches. CDR3 length: 15 amino acids. Germline V gene data show CDR1 as MNHEY and CDR2 as SVGEGT. The CDR3 loop reads CASSSRGSGVYEQYF. The CDR3 coding sequence is TGTGCCAGCAGTTCCCGTGGTAGCGGGGTCTACGAGCAGTACTTC.

This clonotype was found a few times. The V and J genes are TRBV19 and TRBJ2-1; weak D call: TRBD1 (5 bases). The CDR3 has 14 residues. Trimming took off 10 bases at V and 0 bases at J, with 13 bases between the two ends. Germline values: CDR1 LNHDA, CDR2 SQIVND (reference sequence). CDR3: CATQDTDSYNEQFF. The CDR3, as DNA: TGTGCCACCCAGGACACCGACTCCTACAATGAGCAGTTCTTC.

J is TRBJ1-4 and V is TRBV19; no clear D. Germline loops: CDR1 LNHDA, CDR2 SQIVND (reference sequence). The CDR3 is 16 amino acids. Trimming removed 2 bases at V and 6 bases at J, with 16 bases between. The CDR3 DNA sequence: TGTGCCAGTAGTATAACTGGCCCCGTTCCGTATGAAAAACTGTTTTTT. Its protein product is CASSITGPVPYEKLFF. The full variable domain, its missing parts supplied by reference TRBV19 and TRBJ1-4, is DGGITQSPKYLFRKEGQNVTLSCEQNLNHDAMYWYRQDPGQGLRLIYYSQIVNDFQKGDIAEGYSVSREKKESFPLTVTSAQKNPTAFYLCASSITGPVPYEKLFFGSGTQLSVL.

This clonotype was observed a few times. The chain uses TRBV7-6 and TRBJ1-1; D gene unclear. Germline CDR1 reads SGHVS; CDR2 reads FNYEAQ. The CDR3 is made up of 13 amino acids. Trimming removed 6 bases from V and 5 bases from J, with 13 bases in between. The CDR3 reads CASRSSMGTEAFF. The CDR3 region has the DNA TGTGCCAGCAGGTCTTCGATGGGGACTGAAGCTTTCTTT.

This rearrangement joins TRBV2 to TRBJ2-1, with a possible D match to TRBD2 (5 bases). Trimming left V 4 bases short and J 7 bases short, with 17 bases between. Germline assignment: CDR1 SNHLY and CDR2 FYNNEI. The CDR3 loop spans 15 amino acids. The CDR3: CASSGRSSPGNEQFF. CDR3 sequence (DNA): TGTGCCAGCAGTGGCAGGTCCTCCCCGGGGAATGAGCAGTTCTTC.

This clonotype was detected a few times. The chain joins TRBV15 to TRBJ2-7, with 9 bases matching TRBD1. The germline gives CDR1 LNHNV, CDR2 YYDKDF (reference sequence). With V trimmed by 4 bases and J by 5 bases, 3 bases remained unmatched. The CDR3 consists of 13 residues. The CDR3: CATSKGQGHEQYV. The DNA of the CDR3 is TGTGCCACCAGCAAGGGACAGGGCCACGAGCAGTACGTC.

The chain employs TRBV27 and TRBJ2-7; tentatively, D is TRBD1 or TRBD2 (5 bases each). Germline V gene data show CDR1 as MNHEY and CDR2 as SMNVEV (reference sequence). V was cut by 4 bases and J by 3 bases, with 10 bases left in between. This CDR3 is built from 13 residues. The DNA of the CDR3 is TGTGCCAGCAGTTGGGGACCCATCTACGAGCAGTACGTC. It translates to CASSWGPIYEQYV.

V and J are TRBV20-1 and TRBJ2-7; TRBD2 matches at 9 bases. After removal of 3 bases from V and 3 bases from J, the junction contained 3 bases not matched to a gene. Germline lookup yields CDR1 DFQATT and CDR2 SNEGSKA (reference sequence). The CDR3 length is 13 residues. This CDR3 is CSASQRGVYEQYV. The CDR3 region has the DNA TGCAGTGCTAGTCAGCGGGGGGTCTACGAGCAGTACGTC.

As for this clonotype: An end of the junction does not agree with germline; a read error may underlie this. V and J are TRBV7-6 and TRBJ1-6; unclear D gene. Per germline, CDR1 SGHVS and CDR2 FNYEAQ. The CDR3 loop spans 15 amino acids. CDR3 region: CAGSLESPGHSPLHF. The CDR3 DNA is TGTGCCGGCAGCTTAGAGTCACCCGGACATTCACCCCTCCACTTT.

This clonotype was recorded many times. The chain joins TRBV5-1 to TRBJ1-1, with D perhaps matching TRBD1 (5 bases). V lost 1 base to trimming and J lost 7 bases, with 14 bases between them. CDR3 length equals 14 residues. CDR1 SGHRS and CDR2 YFSETQ come from the germline V gene. The CDR3 DNA reads TGCGCCAGCAGCTTGACCGGGGGGGGGGTTGAAGCTTTCTTT. It encodes CASSLTGGGVEAFF. The full variable domain, in which reference TRBV5-1 and TRBJ1-1 provide the parts outside the CDR3, is KAGVTQTPRYLIKTRGQQVTLSCSPISGHRSVSWYQQTPGQGLQFLFEYFSETQRNKGNFPGRFSGRQFSNSRSEMNVSTLELGDSALYLCASSLTGGGVEAFFGQGTRLTVV.

The rearrangement uses TRBV5-5 and TRBJ2-7; D uncertain. This CDR3 contains 14 residues. CDR1 and CDR2 from the germline V gene are SGHKS and YYEKEE (reference sequence). Trimming cost V 2 bases and J 3 bases, with 12 bases left between them. In nucleotides, the CDR3 is TGTGCCAGCAGCTTCGATACAGCTAACTACGAGCAGTACGTC. Encoded protein: CASSFDTANYEQYV.

The sample holds a few counts of this clonotype. V gene TRBV12-3 or TRBV12-4 combines with J gene TRBJ1-2, with TRBD1 identical over 8 bases. V was clipped by 5 bases and J by 4 bases; unmatched bases: 33. This CDR3 has 23 amino acids. The CDR3 spells CASSPDEWSLFLPSDRAGYGYTF. The DNA of the CDR3 is TGTGCCAGCAGTCCCGATGAGTGGTCGCTGTTCCTTCCTTCGGACAGGGCAGGCTATGGCTACACCTTC.

The V and J genes are TRBV5-1 and TRBJ1-1; weak D call: TRBD1 (6 bases). V was trimmed by 4 bases and J by 5 bases, leaving 15 bases between them. The CDR3 is 14 amino acids. From germline, CDR1 is SGHRS and CDR2 YFSETQ. CDR3 nucleotide sequence: TGCGCCAGCAGCCCCTGGCAGGGGCTTACTGAAGCTTTCTTT. Amino acids: CASSPWQGLTEAFF.

This sequence joins TRBV4-1 and TRBJ2-1; D may match TRBD1 or TRBD2 (5 bases each). The CDR3 has 13 amino acids. The germline gives CDR1 MGHRA, CDR2 YSYEKL. Trimming cost V 1 base and J 7 bases, with 8 bases left between them. This CDR3 reads CASSQGGANEQFF. CDR3 nucleotide sequence: TGCGCCAGCAGCCAAGGAGGGGCGAATGAGCAGTTCTTC.

In this sample, this clonotype turned up once. This chain links TRBV6-1 with TRBJ1-5; D is undetermined. Germline CDR1 MNHNS, CDR2 SASEGT. The CDR3 spans 11 residues. Trimming removed 6 bases from V and 7 bases from J, with 7 bases in between. CDR3 coding DNA: TGTGCCAGCAGGTCCGGACAGCCCCAGCATTTT. Translation gives CASRSGQPQHF.

The chain links TRBV10-3 to TRBJ2-2; D is tentatively TRBD1 or TRBD2 (5 bases each). The germline V gene encodes CDR1 ENHRY and CDR2 SYGVKD. The V end lost 3 bases, the J end lost 4 bases, and 9 bases lay between the germline ends. The CDR3 has 14 amino acids. The CDR3: CAISDEGRTGELFF. CDR3 nucleotides: TGTGCCATCAGTGATGAGGGGCGCACCGGGGAGCTGTTTTTT.

V usage is TRBV10-3 and J usage is TRBJ2-5; D is unclear. The CDR3 consists of 15 residues. The V end lost 2 bases, the J end lost 3 bases, and 13 bases lay between the germline ends. The germline V gene encodes CDR1 ENHRY and CDR2 SYGVKD. CDR3 residues: CAISEHLAVEETQYF. The CDR3 coding sequence is TGTGCCATCAGTGAGCACCTCGCTGTCGAAGAGACCCAGTACTTC.

The J gene is TRBJ2-1, the V gene TRBV14; 13 nucleotides align to TRBD2. Germline CDR1 is SGHDN and CDR2 is FVKESK. The CDR3 totals 16 residues. Germline trimming cut 1 base from V and 7 bases from J; bases unmatched to any gene: 4. CDR3 sequence reads: CASSQVGTSGVNEQFF. The CDR3, as DNA: TGTGCCAGCAGCCAAGTCGGGACTAGCGGGGTGAATGAGCAGTTCTTC.

This clonotype occurred many times. The chain combines TRBV24-1 with TRBJ1-1, with 8 bases that match TRBD1. Per the germline V gene, CDR1 is KGHDR and CDR2 is SFDVKD. V was pared by 2 bases and J by 8 bases, with 3 bases of the junction left unmatched. The CDR3 consists of 13 residues. The CDR3 loop reads CATSDYRTGEAFF. The CDR3 DNA follows: TGTGCCACCAGTGATTATAGGACAGGGGAAGCTTTCTTT.

This clonotype was observed many times. The V call is TRBV6-5, the J call TRBJ2-5; no clear D gene. This CDR3 is built from 11 residues. Germline CDR1 reads MNHEY; CDR2 reads SVGAGI. V was trimmed by 5 bases and J by 5 bases, leaving 6 bases between them. The CDR3 DNA reads as TGTGCCAGCAGTACTGGGGAGACCCAGTACTTC. It codes for CASSTGETQYF.